This T cell receptor beta chain comes out of a study of T cell changes during pregnancy in multiple sclerosis. TCRdb's copy holds only in-frame clones and misses some; the assay was immunoSEQ multiplex PCR. The sample contains some 39,000 clones, approximately 90% of which appear only once. This CDR3 has 16 amino acids. Germline values: CDR1 MDHEN, CDR2 SYDVKM. V shed 6 bases, J shed 4 bases, and the junction held 13 bases outside the gene matches. The rearrangement joins TRBV28 to TRBJ2-5; 8 bases are shared with TRBD1. The source of this sequence is a female donor in good health, enrolled as a control in a pregnancy study. Material: CD4+ T cells from peripheral blood mononuclear cells, obtained in the third trimester of pregnancy. CDR3 sequence: CASSQNDPGGAETQYF. CDR3 nucleotides: TGTGCCAGCAGCCAGAACGATCCAGGGGGCGCAGAGACCCAGTACTTC.